This entry concerns a single T cell receptor beta chain. The sample comes from a study of T cells expressing NK-cell markers. About the research overall: Seven of the eight sequenced donors were HCMV-seropositive; one was seronegative.

Scientists made TCR beta cDNA using 5'RACE template switching with UMIs. One entry per CDR3 protein, without DNA, is what TCRdb gives after re-calling the 5' RACE reads. Recorded here are fewer than 550,000 distinct CDR3 sequences; the top ten clones represent 1.4%. This CDR3 contains 18 residues. Germline CDR1 is LGHDT and CDR2 is YNNKEL (reference sequence). The clonotype originates from a woman between 45 and 60 years old in good health. The sample consisted of blood T cells: a sorted CD56 or NKG2C T cell subset, CD4+ or CD8+ T cells, or bulk PBMC T cells (not recorded which). This chain joins TRBV3-1 and TRBJ2-4; TCRdb lists TRBD2, though no DNA is available to test this call. CDR3 sequence: CASSQVLTSGKAKNIQYF.